What follows is one T cell receptor beta chain and its context. Antigen specificity is unknown. Measured with immunoSEQ multiplex PCR; TCRdb has only the in-frame clones, and not every one. The sample includes under 25,000 clones, under 90% of them seen just once. This sample stems from a study of OX40 agonist ivuxolimab in advanced cancers. Study overall: Patients achieving partial responses numbered three: one hepatocellular carcinoma case and two cutaneous melanoma cases.

Trimming shortened V by 2 bases and J by 3 bases, and 11 bases separated the two germline ends. The CDR3 runs to 15 residues. The germline V gene encodes CDR1 SGHDT and CDR2 YYEEEE. Study results and caveats: Clonal expansion was among the lowest in partial responders at 0.1-3.0 mg/kg, especially CD8+. A proportion of nonresponders additionally exhibited low normalized T-cell clonal expansion.

Autoimmune disease history or systemic immunosuppression led to patients being barred. The TCR was taken from an adult with an advanced solid tumor such as melanoma, head and neck, liver or kidney cancer. The input for sequencing was CD4+ or CD8+ T cells sorted from blood, taken in a trial of the OX40 agonist ivuxolimab. The J gene is TRBJ2-2, the V gene TRBV5-6, with TRBD2 as a possible D gene (6 bases). The CDR3 DNA reads TGTGCCAGCAGCTTTTCACTAGCTGACACCGGGGAGCTGTTTTTT. Translated: CASSFSLADTGELFF.